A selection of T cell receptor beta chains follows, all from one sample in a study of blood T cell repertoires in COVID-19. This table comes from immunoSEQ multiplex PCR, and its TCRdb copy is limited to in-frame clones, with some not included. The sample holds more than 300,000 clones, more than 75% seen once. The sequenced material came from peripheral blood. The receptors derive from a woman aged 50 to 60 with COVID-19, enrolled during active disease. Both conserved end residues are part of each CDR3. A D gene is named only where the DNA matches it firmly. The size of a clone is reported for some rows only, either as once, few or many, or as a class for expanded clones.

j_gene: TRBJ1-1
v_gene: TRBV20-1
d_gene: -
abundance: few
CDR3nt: TGCAGTGCTAGTTACGGACTCCACATGAACACTGAAGCTTTCTTT
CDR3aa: CSASYGLHMNTEAFF

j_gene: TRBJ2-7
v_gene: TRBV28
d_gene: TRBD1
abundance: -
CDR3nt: TGTGCCAGCACGGGACAGTTAAGCTACGAGCAGTACTTC
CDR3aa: CASTGQLSYEQYF

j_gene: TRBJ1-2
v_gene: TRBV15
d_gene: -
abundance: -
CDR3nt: TGTGCCACCAGCAGAGTTAGCCCTGGCGGCTACACCTTC
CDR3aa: CATSRVSPGGYTF

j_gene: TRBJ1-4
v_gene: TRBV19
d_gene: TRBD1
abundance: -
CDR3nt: TGTGCCAGTAGTACGATGACAGGGACAACTAATGAAAAACTGTTTTTT
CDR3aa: CASSTMTGTTNEKLFF

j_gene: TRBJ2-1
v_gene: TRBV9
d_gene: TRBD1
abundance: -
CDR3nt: TGTGCCAGCAGCGTAGAGGACAGGGACTACAATGAGCAGTTCTTC
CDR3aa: CASSVEDRDYNEQFF

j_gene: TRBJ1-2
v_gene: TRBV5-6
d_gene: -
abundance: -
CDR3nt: TGTGCCAGCAGCTTCATCAGGGTGTCAAGTGGCTACACCTTC
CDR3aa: CASSFIRVSSGYTF

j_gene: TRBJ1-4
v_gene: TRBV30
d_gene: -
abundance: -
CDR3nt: TGTGCCTGGAATGGGGGCCATAATGAAAAACTGTTTTTT
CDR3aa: CAWNGGHNEKLFF

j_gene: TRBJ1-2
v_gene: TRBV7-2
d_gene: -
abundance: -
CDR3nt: TGTGCCAGCAGCCCGAAAAAAGAACGCAGCGATCTCTATGGCTACACCTTC
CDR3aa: CASSPKKERSDLYGYTF

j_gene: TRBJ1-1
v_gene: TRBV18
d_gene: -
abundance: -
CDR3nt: TGTGCCAGCTCACCGGACAGCCTGATGAACACTGAAGCTTTCTTT
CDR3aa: CASSPDSLMNTEAFF

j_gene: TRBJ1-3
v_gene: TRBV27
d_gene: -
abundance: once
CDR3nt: TGTGCCACTAAACGGCGGGGGGGCTCTGGAAACACCATATATTTT
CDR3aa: CATKRRGGSGNTIYF

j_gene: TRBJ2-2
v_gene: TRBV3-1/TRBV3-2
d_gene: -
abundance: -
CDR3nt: TGTGCCAGCAGCCAGAGGTCAGCGAACACCGGGGAGCTGTTTTTT
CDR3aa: CASSQRSANTGELFF

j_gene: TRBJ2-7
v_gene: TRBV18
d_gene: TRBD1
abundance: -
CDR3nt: TGTGCCAGCCAGGGGACAGGCCGATCCTACGAGCAGTACTTC
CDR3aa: CASQGTGRSYEQYF

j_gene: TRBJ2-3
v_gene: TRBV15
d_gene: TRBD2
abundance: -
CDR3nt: TGTGCCACCAGCTTTAGCGGGAGGGGGGCAGATACGCAGTATTTT
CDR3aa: CATSFSGRGADTQYF

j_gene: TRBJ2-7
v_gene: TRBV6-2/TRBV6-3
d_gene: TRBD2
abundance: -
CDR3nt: TGTGCCAGCAGTTGGACTAGCGGGACCTACGAGCAGTACTTC
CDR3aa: CASSWTSGTYEQYF

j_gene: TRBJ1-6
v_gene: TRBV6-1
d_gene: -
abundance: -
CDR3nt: TGTGCCAGCAGTGAAGTCACAGATTATTCACCCCTCCACTTT
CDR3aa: CASSEVTDYSPLHF

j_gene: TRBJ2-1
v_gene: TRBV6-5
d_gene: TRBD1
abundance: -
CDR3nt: TGTGCCAGCAGACCCGGGACAGGGACATCTGAGCAGTTCTTC
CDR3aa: CASRPGTGTSEQFF

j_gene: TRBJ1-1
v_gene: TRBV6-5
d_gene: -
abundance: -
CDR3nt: TGTGCCAGCAGTTATACCAATACGCCCGGGTTAGGAGCTTTCTTT
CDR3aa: CASSYTNTPGLGAFF

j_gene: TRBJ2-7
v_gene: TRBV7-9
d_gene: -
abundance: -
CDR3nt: TGTGCCAGCAGCGCAGACCGGGCCCTAGCCTCCGAGCAGTACTTC
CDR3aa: CASSADRALASEQYF

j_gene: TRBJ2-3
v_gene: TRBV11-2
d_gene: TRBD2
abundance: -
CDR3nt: TGTGCCAGCAGCCGTGCGGGAGATAGATCAGATACGCAGTATTTT
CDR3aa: CASSRAGDRSDTQYF

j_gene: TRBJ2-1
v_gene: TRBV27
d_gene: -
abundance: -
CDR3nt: TGTGCCAGCAGCCCGAGGACTATCTCCTACAATGAGCAGTTCTTC
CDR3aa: CASSPRTISYNEQFF

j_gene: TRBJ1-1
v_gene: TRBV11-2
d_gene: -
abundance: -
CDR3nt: TGTGCCAGCACCGTACAAGTTGAAGCTTTCTTT
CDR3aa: CASTVQVEAFF

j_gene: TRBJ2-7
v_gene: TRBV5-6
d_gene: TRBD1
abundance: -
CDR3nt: TGTGCCAGCAGCTTGAGGGGGCGGGAGCAGTACTTC
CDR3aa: CASSLRGREQYF

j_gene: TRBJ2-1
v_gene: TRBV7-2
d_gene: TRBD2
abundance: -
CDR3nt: TGTGCCAGCAGCTTTGGGCTAGCGGGAAGGAATGAGCAGTTCTTC
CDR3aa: CASSFGLAGRNEQFF

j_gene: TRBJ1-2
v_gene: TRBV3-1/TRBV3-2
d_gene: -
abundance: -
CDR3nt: TGTGCCAGCAGACAGAACCAGGGATATGGCTACACCTTC
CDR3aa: CASRQNQGYGYTF

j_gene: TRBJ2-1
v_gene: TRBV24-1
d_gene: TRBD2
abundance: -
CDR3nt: TGTGCCACCAGTGAACGCGGCCTAGCGGGAACCAATGAGCAGTTCTTC
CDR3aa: CATSERGLAGTNEQFF

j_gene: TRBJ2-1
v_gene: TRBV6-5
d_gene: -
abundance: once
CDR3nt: TGTGCCAGCAGCCTAAGAGCTGAGCAGTTCTTC
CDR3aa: CASSLRAEQFF

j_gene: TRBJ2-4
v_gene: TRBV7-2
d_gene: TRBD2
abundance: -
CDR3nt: TGTGCCAGCAGCTTCAGCGGGAGGGCCGAAAACATTCAGTACTTC
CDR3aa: CASSFSGRAENIQYF

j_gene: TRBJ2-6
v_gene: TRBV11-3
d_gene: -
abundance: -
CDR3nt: TGTGCCAGCAGCTTAGATCTAGGTAGGGGTATACGCTCTGGGGCCAACGTCCTGACTTTC
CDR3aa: CASSLDLGRGIRSGANVLTF

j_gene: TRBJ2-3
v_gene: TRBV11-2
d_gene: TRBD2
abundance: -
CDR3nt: TGTGCCAGCCGCGGCCCGCTAGCGGGAGGGCCTGGGGAGGTAGCTACGCAGTATTTT
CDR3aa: CASRGPLAGGPGEVATQYF

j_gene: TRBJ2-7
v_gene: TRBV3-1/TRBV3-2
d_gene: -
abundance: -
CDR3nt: TGTGCCAGCAGCCAAGATAGGAGACAGGCCTGGTCCTACGAGCAGTACTTC
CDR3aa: CASSQDRRQAWSYEQYF

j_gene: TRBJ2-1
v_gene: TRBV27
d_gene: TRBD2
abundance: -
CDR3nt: TGTGCCAGCAGTCTCACCGGACTAGGGACGATGGGGCAGTTCTTC
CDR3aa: CASSLTGLGTMGQFF

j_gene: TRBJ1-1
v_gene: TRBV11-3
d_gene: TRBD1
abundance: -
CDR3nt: TGTGCCAGCAGCTGGTTAGACAGGGCGTTCGGCGCTGAAGCTTTCTTT
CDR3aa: CASSWLDRAFGAEAFF

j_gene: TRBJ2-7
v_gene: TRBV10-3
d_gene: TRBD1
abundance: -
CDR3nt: TGTGCCATCAGTGATCGGGACAGGGTCGAGTACGAGCAGTACTTC
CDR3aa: CAISDRDRVEYEQYF

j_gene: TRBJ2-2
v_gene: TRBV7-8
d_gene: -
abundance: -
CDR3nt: TGTGCCAGCAGCTTAGCGGAGGGATCGAACACCGGGGAGCTGTTTTTT
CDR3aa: CASSLAEGSNTGELFF

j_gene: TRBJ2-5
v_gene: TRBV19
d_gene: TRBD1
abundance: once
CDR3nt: TGTGCCAGTAGTATTCCGGGACAGGGGGCGACCCAGTACTTC
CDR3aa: CASSIPGQGATQYF

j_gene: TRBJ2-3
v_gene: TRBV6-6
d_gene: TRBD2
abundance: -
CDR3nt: TGTGCCACCCGATTAAAGTGGGAGGGATTCACAGATACGCAGTATTTT
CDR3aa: CATRLKWEGFTDTQYF

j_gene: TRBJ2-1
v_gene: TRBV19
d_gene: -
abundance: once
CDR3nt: TGTGCCAGTAATCTGGCGGGAAGCTACAATGAGCAGTTCTTC
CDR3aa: CASNLAGSYNEQFF

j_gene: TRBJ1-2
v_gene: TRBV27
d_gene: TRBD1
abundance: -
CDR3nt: TGTGCCAGCAGATCTACGGGACAGGGAGGCGGCTACACCTTC
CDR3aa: CASRSTGQGGGYTF

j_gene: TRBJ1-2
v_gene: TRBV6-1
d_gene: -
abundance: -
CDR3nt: TGTGCCAGCAGTGAATGGGACAACGGTAACTATGGCTACACCTTC
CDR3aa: CASSEWDNGNYGYTF

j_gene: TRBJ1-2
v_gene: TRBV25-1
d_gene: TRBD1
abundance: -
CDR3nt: TGTGCCAGCAGTCCCCCTAGACAGGGTAACTATGGCTACACCTTC
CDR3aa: CASSPPRQGNYGYTF

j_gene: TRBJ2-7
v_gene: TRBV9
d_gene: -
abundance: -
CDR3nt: TGTGCCAGCGGGAGGAGCTCCTACGAGCAGTACTTC
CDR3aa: CASGRSSYEQYF

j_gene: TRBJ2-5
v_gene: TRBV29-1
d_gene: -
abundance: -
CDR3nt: TGCAGCGTTGAAGTTATACAAGAGACCCAGTACTTC
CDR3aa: CSVEVIQETQYF

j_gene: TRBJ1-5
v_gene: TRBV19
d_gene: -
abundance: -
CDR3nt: TGTGCCAGTAGTAGCGGGTCGACCGGTTATAGCAATCAGCCCCAGCATTTT
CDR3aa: CASSSGSTGYSNQPQHF

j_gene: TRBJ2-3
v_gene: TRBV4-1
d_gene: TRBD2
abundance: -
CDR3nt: TGCGCCAGCAGCCAAGTAACTAGCGGGAGTAGGGCGGTAACAGATACGCAGTATTTT
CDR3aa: CASSQVTSGSRAVTDTQYF

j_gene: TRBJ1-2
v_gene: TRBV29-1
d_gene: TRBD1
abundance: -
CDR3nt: TGCAGCGTCTCCGGGACAGTCTATGGCTACACCTTC
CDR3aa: CSVSGTVYGYTF